This is a list of T cell receptor beta chains from one sample in a study of blood T cell repertoires in COVID-19. Some clones are missing from TCRdb's copy, which holds only in-frame ones; the method was immunoSEQ multiplex PCR. The sample has about 87,000 clones; about 85% are singletons. Sequencing input: peripheral blood. Every receptor here comes from an elderly woman with COVID-19, enrolled during active disease. Each CDR3 is given with its conserved first and last residue. The order of the fields is clone size, V gene, J gene, D gene, CDR3 DNA, CDR3 protein. D genes are given only for firm matches. Clone size is stated in some rows and not others, as once, few, many or a class when expanded.

size: NA; V: TRBV5-1; J: TRBJ1-4; D: NA; DNA: TGCGCCAGCAGCTCCACAGGGTCAGGGAGTGAAAAACTGTTTTTT; CDR3: CASSSTGSGSEKLFF
size: once; V: TRBV30; J: TRBJ1-6; D: NA; DNA: TGTGCCTGGAGTTCAGACAGCAATTCACCCCTCCACTTT; CDR3: CAWSSDSNSPLHF
size: once; V: TRBV25-1; J: TRBJ2-5; D: TRBD2; DNA: TGTGCCAGCAGTGTTGCGGGGGGAGAGACCCAGTACTTC; CDR3: CASSVAGGETQYF
size: NA; V: TRBV19; J: TRBJ2-1; D: TRBD2; DNA: TGTGCCAGTAGTATAGATGGCGGGAGCGGCAATGAGCAGTTCTTC; CDR3: CASSIDGGSGNEQFF
size: NA; V: TRBV18; J: TRBJ1-2; D: TRBD1; DNA: TGTGCCAGCTCACCCGGGGGACAGGGGGCCTATGGCTACACCTTC; CDR3: CASSPGGQGAYGYTF
size: NA; V: TRBV24-1; J: TRBJ2-3; D: NA; DNA: TGTGCCACCAGTAAGGACACCTCAAGGATAGATACGCAGTATTTT; CDR3: CATSKDTSRIDTQYF
size: NA; V: TRBV28; J: TRBJ1-4; D: TRBD1; DNA: TGTGCCAGCAGCCGACCGGGACAGGTGTCGACTAATGAAAAACTGTTTTTT; CDR3: CASSRPGQVSTNEKLFF
size: NA; V: TRBV29-1; J: TRBJ1-1; D: NA; DNA: TGCAGCGTTGAAGATTGGAGTGAAGCTTTCTTT; CDR3: CSVEDWSEAFF
size: NA; V: TRBV10-3; J: TRBJ2-5; D: NA; DNA: TGTGCCACGGTAGACAGGACCTTAGAGACCCAGTACTTC; CDR3: CATVDRTLETQYF
size: NA; V: TRBV27; J: TRBJ1-5; D: NA; DNA: TGTGCCAGCAGTTTAGCCAGGGGAGATCAGCCCCAGCATTTT; CDR3: CASSLARGDQPQHF
size: few; V: TRBV6-5; J: TRBJ2-3; D: NA; DNA: TGTGCCAGCAGTTCCCCCGGCACAGATACGCAGTATTTT; CDR3: CASSSPGTDTQYF
size: NA; V: TRBV19; J: TRBJ2-5; D: TRBD2; DNA: TGTGCCAGTAGTATAGGGACTAGCAGACAAGAGACCCAGTACTTC; CDR3: CASSIGTSRQETQYF
size: NA; V: TRBV11-2; J: TRBJ2-1; D: NA; DNA: TGTGCCAGCAGCCTCGGGTCGTCCTACAATGAGCAGTTCTTC; CDR3: CASSLGSSYNEQFF
size: NA; V: TRBV4-2; J: TRBJ2-7; D: TRBD2; DNA: TGTGCCAGCAGCCCGGGACTAGCGGTCCACGAGCAGTACTTC; CDR3: CASSPGLAVHEQYF
size: few; V: TRBV7-3; J: TRBJ2-3; D: TRBD2; DNA: TGTGCCAGCAGCTTAGGTGGTGTGCTAGCGGACCGGGGTACGCAGTATTTT; CDR3: CASSLGGVLADRGTQYF
size: once; V: TRBV3-1/TRBV3-2; J: TRBJ2-1; D: NA; DNA: TGTGCCAGCAGCCAAGATGCCAGCTCCTACAATGAGCAGTTCTTC; CDR3: CASSQDASSYNEQFF
size: NA; V: TRBV19; J: TRBJ2-2; D: NA; DNA: TGTGCCAGTAGCCGCAGGGCCCCGGCCGGGGAGCTGTTTTTT; CDR3: CASSRRAPAGELFF
size: NA; V: TRBV3-1/TRBV3-2; J: TRBJ2-7; D: TRBD2; DNA: TGTGCCAGCAGCCAGGCGGGGGTCCTCTCCTACGAGCAGTACTTC; CDR3: CASSQAGVLSYEQYF
size: NA; V: TRBV19; J: TRBJ2-2; D: TRBD1; DNA: TGTGCCAGTAGTAGCGACAGGGTGGCCGGGGAGCTGTTTTTT; CDR3: CASSSDRVAGELFF
size: NA; V: TRBV7-9; J: TRBJ2-7; D: TRBD1; DNA: TGTGCCAGCAGCCCCCGGACAGGGGCCCCCAGCTCCTACGAGCAGTACTTC; CDR3: CASSPRTGAPSSYEQYF
size: NA; V: TRBV30; J: TRBJ2-7; D: NA; DNA: TGTGCCTCCTTCTGGGCGGGACAGAGCGAGCAGTACTTC; CDR3: CASFWAGQSEQYF
size: NA; V: TRBV7-3; J: TRBJ2-3; D: TRBD2; DNA: TGTGCCAGCAGCTCGGGACTAGCGGGAGTGCCAGATACGCAGTATTTT; CDR3: CASSSGLAGVPDTQYF
size: NA; V: TRBV27; J: TRBJ1-1; D: NA; DNA: TGTGCCAGCAGTTTATTGCGGGGGCGGATGAACACTGAAGCTTTCTTT; CDR3: CASSLLRGRMNTEAFF
size: NA; V: TRBV18; J: TRBJ2-1; D: NA; DNA: TGTGCCAGCTCACCACCGGCAGGGCGCCACAATGAGCAGTTCTTC; CDR3: CASSPPAGRHNEQFF
size: few; V: TRBV25-1; J: TRBJ1-5; D: NA; DNA: TGTGCCTCCAAGGGGGACGGCAATCAGCCCCAGCATTTT; CDR3: CASKGDGNQPQHF
size: NA; V: TRBV4-1; J: TRBJ2-7; D: NA; DNA: TGCGCCAGCAGCCAAGATGCTAGTTACGAGCAGTACTTC; CDR3: CASSQDASYEQYF
size: NA; V: TRBV7-7; J: TRBJ2-6; D: NA; DNA: TGTGCCAGCAGCGCAGGAGGCTCTGGGGCCAACGTCCTGACTTTC; CDR3: CASSAGGSGANVLTF
size: NA; V: TRBV27; J: TRBJ1-5; D: NA; DNA: TGTGCCAGCAGCCGACAGGTGAGGGATCAGCCCCAGCATTTT; CDR3: CASSRQVRDQPQHF
size: NA; V: TRBV12-3/TRBV12-4; J: TRBJ1-2; D: NA; DNA: TGTGCCAGCAGTCTTCACAGTCAGGGCTACACCTTC; CDR3: CASSLHSQGYTF
size: NA; V: TRBV7-2; J: TRBJ2-7; D: NA; DNA: TGTGCCAGCAGCTTAGGCAGGGTGAATTACGAGCAGTACTTC; CDR3: CASSLGRVNYEQYF
size: NA; V: TRBV6-4; J: TRBJ2-1; D: TRBD2; DNA: TGTGCCAGCAGTATAGCGGGAGGGGCCTACAATGAGCAGTTCTTC; CDR3: CASSIAGGAYNEQFF
size: NA; V: TRBV5-6; J: TRBJ2-7; D: NA; DNA: TGTGCCAGCAGCGGCGGGCCACACTACGAGCAGTACTTC; CDR3: CASSGGPHYEQYF
size: NA; V: TRBV5-1; J: TRBJ2-3; D: TRBD2; DNA: TGCGCCAGCAGCTTACGGGGACTAGCGGGATCGGATACGCAGTATTTT; CDR3: CASSLRGLAGSDTQYF
size: NA; V: TRBV5-1; J: TRBJ1-2; D: TRBD1; DNA: TGCGCCAGCAGCCGGCGGACAGGGGGCTTAGACGGCTACACCTTC; CDR3: CASSRRTGGLDGYTF
size: NA; V: TRBV7-9; J: TRBJ1-1; D: NA; DNA: TGTGCCAGCAGCTTAGACAGGGCGGACACTGAAGCTTTCTTT; CDR3: CASSLDRADTEAFF
size: NA; V: TRBV10-3; J: TRBJ1-1; D: NA; DNA: TGTGCCATCGCCGGGGGCGGGGGGCTAAGAACTGAAGCTTTCTTT; CDR3: CAIAGGGGLRTEAFF
size: NA; V: TRBV11-3; J: TRBJ2-5; D: TRBD1; DNA: TGTGCCAGCAGCTCATCCGGGACAGAAGAGACCCAGTACTTC; CDR3: CASSSSGTEETQYF
size: NA; V: TRBV10-2; J: TRBJ1-6; D: NA; DNA: TGCGCCAGCAGTCCGCAGGGGCGAGGTAATTCACCCCTCCACTTT; CDR3: CASSPQGRGNSPLHF
size: NA; V: TRBV27; J: TRBJ2-7; D: NA; DNA: TGTGCCAGCAGTCCCTTGCAGTCAGGGGCGGATTTCTCCTACGAGCAGTACTTC; CDR3: CASSPLQSGADFSYEQYF
size: NA; V: TRBV18; J: TRBJ1-2; D: NA; DNA: TGTGCCAGCTCTCAAGACAGACGCTATGGCTACACCTTC; CDR3: CASSQDRRYGYTF
size: NA; V: TRBV4-1; J: TRBJ2-2; D: NA; DNA: TGCGCCAGCAGCCAAGAGGGCGTCAACCTTGGGACCGGGGAGCTGTTTTTT; CDR3: CASSQEGVNLGTGELFF
size: NA; V: TRBV15; J: TRBJ1-5; D: TRBD1; DNA: TGTGCCACCAGCAGATATAAAAATGGACAGGGCAATCAGCCCCAGCATTTT; CDR3: CATSRYKNGQGNQPQHF
size: NA; V: TRBV24-1; J: TRBJ2-3; D: TRBD2; DNA: TGTGCCACCAGTGACGCGGGAGGAACAGATACGCAGTATTTT; CDR3: CATSDAGGTDTQYF
size: once; V: TRBV5-1; J: TRBJ2-7; D: NA; DNA: TGCGCCAGCAGCTTGGGAGAGCCCCTCGCCGAGCAGTACTTC; CDR3: CASSLGEPLAEQYF
size: NA; V: TRBV3-1/TRBV3-2; J: TRBJ2-7; D: NA; DNA: TGTGCCAGCAGCCAGGGGGGAGGCCCACGTTTGGACTTC; CDR3: CASSQGGGPRLDF
size: NA; V: TRBV5-4; J: TRBJ1-2; D: TRBD1; DNA: TGTGCCAGCAGCTTAACCGGGACAGAGATTAACTATGGCTACACCTTC; CDR3: CASSLTGTEINYGYTF
size: NA; V: TRBV29-1; J: TRBJ1-1; D: TRBD1; DNA: TGCAGCGCTAGGACAGGGGGCGCTTCTGAAGCTTTCTTT; CDR3: CSARTGGASEAFF
size: few; V: TRBV6-5; J: TRBJ2-7; D: NA; DNA: TGTGCCAGCAGTTACTTGGAGGGCGAGCAGTACTTC; CDR3: CASSYLEGEQYF
size: NA; V: TRBV4-2; J: TRBJ2-7; D: NA; DNA: TGTGCCAGCAGCCAAGGTTTGCGGAGCTCCTACGAGCAGTACTTC; CDR3: CASSQGLRSSYEQYF
size: NA; V: TRBV19; J: TRBJ2-5; D: NA; DNA: TGTGCCAGTAGTATATACGCAGGGAAAGAGACCCAGTACTTC; CDR3: CASSIYAGKETQYF
size: NA; V: TRBV23-1; J: TRBJ2-2; D: TRBD2; DNA: TGCGCCAGCACCTTCAATGAAGGAACAGAGACTAGCGGGAGCACCGGGGAGCTGTTTTTT; CDR3: CASTFNEGTETSGSTGELFF
size: NA; V: TRBV15; J: TRBJ2-7; D: NA; DNA: TGTGCCACCAGCAGAGACAGGTCAGCCTACGAGCAGTACTTC; CDR3: CATSRDRSAYEQYF
size: NA; V: TRBV12-5; J: TRBJ1-3; D: NA; DNA: TGTGCTAGTGCCAAGACAATTACTCCCTCTGGAAACACCATATATTTT; CDR3: CASAKTITPSGNTIYF
size: NA; V: TRBV5-1; J: TRBJ2-5; D: TRBD2; DNA: TGCGCCAGCAGCACGGGACTAGCGGAAGAGACCCAATACTTC; CDR3: CASSTGLAEETQYF
size: NA; V: TRBV5-1; J: TRBJ2-4; D: TRBD1; DNA: TGCGCCAGCAGCTTGACCACAGGGGTCGCCAAAAACATTCAGTACTTC; CDR3: CASSLTTGVAKNIQYF
size: NA; V: TRBV19; J: TRBJ1-6; D: NA; DNA: TGTGCCAGTAGTATAGACCGGGGAAAATTCACGGCCCTCCACTTT; CDR3: CASSIDRGKFTALHF
size: once; V: TRBV29-1; J: TRBJ2-7; D: NA; DNA: TGCAGCGTTGAAGGCCAGACCTACGAGCAGTACTTC; CDR3: CSVEGQTYEQYF
size: NA; V: TRBV28; J: TRBJ2-7; D: NA; DNA: TGTGCCAGCAGCCTGACAGGATACGAGCAGTACTTC; CDR3: CASSLTGYEQYF
size: NA; V: TRBV10-3; J: TRBJ2-1; D: TRBD2; DNA: TGTGCCACCCGAGGACTAGCGGGATCACGGGTCTCCTACAATGAGCAGTTCTTC; CDR3: CATRGLAGSRVSYNEQFF